This T cell receptor (beta chain) derives from a study of blood T cell repertoires in COVID-19. Looking at the study overall: Sources were T cells, B-cell-depleted T cells, or PBMCs; the material itself was cDNA or gDNA.

Authors' processing steps: Nucleated cell number was recorded as an estimate derived from reference gene primer amplification. Profiled with immunoSEQ multiplex PCR; TCRdb holds only in-frame clones, not every one. That table gives V, J and clone size, and the DNA gave D and trimming. The table shows around 110,000 clones, with approximately 82% occurring only once. The CDR3 sequence is 14 residues long. Trimming removed 2 bases from V and 5 bases from J; junction bases left unmatched: 6. Germline CDR1 and CDR2: MNHEY and SMNVEV (reference sequence). Material for sequencing was peripheral blood. The receptor's source is a man aged 30-40 years with acute or convalescent COVID-19. The chain is built from TRBV27 and TRBJ2-7; 7 bases fit TRBD1. CDR3 protein: CASSLRGLTHEQYF. CDR3 bases: TGTGCCAGCAGTTTAAGGGGGCTTACCCACGAGCAGTACTTC.